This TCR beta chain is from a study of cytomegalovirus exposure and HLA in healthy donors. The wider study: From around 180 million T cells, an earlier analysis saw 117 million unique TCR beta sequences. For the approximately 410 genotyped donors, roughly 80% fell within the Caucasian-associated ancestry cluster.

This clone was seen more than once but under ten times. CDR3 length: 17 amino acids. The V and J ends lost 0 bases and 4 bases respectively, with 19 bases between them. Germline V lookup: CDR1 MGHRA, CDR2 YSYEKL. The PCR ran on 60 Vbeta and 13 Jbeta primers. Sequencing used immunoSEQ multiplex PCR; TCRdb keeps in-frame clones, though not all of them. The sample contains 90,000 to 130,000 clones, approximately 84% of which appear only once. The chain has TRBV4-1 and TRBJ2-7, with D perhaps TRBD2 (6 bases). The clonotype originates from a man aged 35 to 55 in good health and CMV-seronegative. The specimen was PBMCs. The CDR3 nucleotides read TGCGCCAGCAGCCAAGATAGGACTACTGCGGGGTTTTACGAGCAGTACTTC. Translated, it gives CASSQDRTTAGFYEQYF.